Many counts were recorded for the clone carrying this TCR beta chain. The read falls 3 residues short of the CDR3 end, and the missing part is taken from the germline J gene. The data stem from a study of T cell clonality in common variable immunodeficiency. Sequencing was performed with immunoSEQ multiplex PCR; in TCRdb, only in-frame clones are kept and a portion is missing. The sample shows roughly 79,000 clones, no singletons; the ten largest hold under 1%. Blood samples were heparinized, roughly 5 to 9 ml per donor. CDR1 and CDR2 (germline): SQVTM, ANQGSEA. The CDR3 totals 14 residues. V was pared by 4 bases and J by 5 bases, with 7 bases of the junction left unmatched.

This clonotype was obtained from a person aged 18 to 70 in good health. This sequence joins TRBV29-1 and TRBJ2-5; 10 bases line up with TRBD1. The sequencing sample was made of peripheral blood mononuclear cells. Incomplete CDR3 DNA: TGCAGCGTTGCCGGGACAGGGGTAATTGAGACC. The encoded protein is CSVAGTGVIET. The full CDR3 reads CSVAGTGVIETQYF.